The next 17 T cell receptor beta chains were all read from a single sample in a study of Graves' ophthalmopathy and Graves' hyperthyroidism. The sequenced template was RNA, covering the TCR beta CDR3 region. HTBI primers served in a first-round RT-PCR, which a second-round multiplex PCR followed. TCRdb redid the calling of the multiplex PCR reads with MiXCR, one entry per CDR3 protein. Of about 420,000 distinct CDR3 sequences in the sample, approximately 21% were seen once. The sample consisted of peripheral blood. The source is a young woman with stable Graves' hyperthyroidism.

This chain uses TRBV20-1 with TRBJ1-3; TRBD1 aligns across 7 bases. J was trimmed by 0 bases and V by 0 bases; bases with no gene match: 11. The V gene's germline CDR1 is DFQATT and CDR2 SNEGSKA (reference sequence). This CDR3 spans 18 amino acids. CDR3 nucleotides: TGCAGTGCTAGAGATAGAGGTCGGGACAGTCTCTCTGGAAACACCATATATTTT. Translation: CSARDRGRDSLSGNTIYF.

This clonotype was recorded at least ten times. The rearrangement joins TRBV12-3 or TRBV12-4 to TRBJ1-1, with D possibly matching TRBD1 (6 bases). The V and J ends lost 7 bases and 5 bases respectively, with 17 bases between them. The length of the CDR3 is 14 residues. Here the CDR3 DNA reads TGTGCCAGCACCCACGTCAGGGGCAGGACTGAAGCTTTCTTT. Protein: CASTHVRGRTEAFF.

This clonotype was seen ten or more times. This may stem from a read error, because a much larger clone lies one nucleotide away. The chain joins TRBV2 to TRBJ2-2; 7 bases align to TRBD2. V lost 7 bases, J lost 0 bases, and 5 bases stayed unmatched. This CDR3 is built from 15 residues. Germline CDR1 and CDR2: SNHLY and FYNNEI. For the CDR3, the DNA is TGTGCCAGCACCCTCACTAGCGCGAACACCGGGGAGCTGTTTTTT. Protein sequence: CASTLTSANTGELFF.

This clonotype was observed many times. The J gene is TRBJ1-2, the V gene TRBV27, with TRBD1 identical over 8 bases. CDR3 size: 15 residues. Germline values: CDR1 MNHEY, CDR2 SMNVEV (reference sequence). The V and J ends lost 5 bases and 5 bases, in that order; junction bases with no gene match: 10. CDR3 residues: CASSARQGRDYGYTF. The DNA for the CDR3 is TGTGCCAGCAGTGCCCGACAGGGGCGGGATTATGGCTACACCTTC.

Ten or more counts support this clonotype. A read error is possible here, since a much larger clone lies one base away. The genes are TRBV6-2 or TRBV6-3 and TRBJ2-2; D is undetermined. This CDR3 is built from 11 residues. Deletions cut 2 bases from V and 7 bases from J, with 2 bases between. The germline V gene has CDR1 MNHEY and CDR2 SVGEGT. In DNA form, the CDR3 reads TGTGCCAGCAGTTACCACGGGGAGCTGTTTTTT. Translation gives CASSYHGELFF.

At least ten counts were recorded for this clonotype. V is TRBV28 and J is TRBJ2-6; 9 bases fit TRBD1. CDR1 is MDHEN, CDR2 SYDVKM, per germline. V gave up 5 bases and J gave up 2 bases; unmatched junction bases: 4. There are 16 residues in the CDR3. CDR3 DNA sequence: TGTGCCAGCAGTCGAACAGGGGGCGCTGGGGCCAACGTCCTGACTTTC. It encodes CASSRTGGAGANVLTF.

This clonotype showed up many times. The rearrangement links TRBV24-1 to TRBJ2-7; D possibly corresponds to TRBD2 (6 bases). The V gene's germline CDR1 is KGHDR and CDR2 SFDVKD. The CDR3 is made up of 15 amino acids. The ends were cut back, 3 bases at V and 0 bases at J, with 11 bases in the middle. CDR3 coding DNA: TGTGCCACCAGTGATCGATTGGGGGGCTCCTACGAGCAGTACTTC. Protein product: CATSDRLGGSYEQYF.

This clonotype was detected a few times. The rearrangement uses TRBV5-6 and TRBJ2-7; TRBD2 might be the D (6 bases). Germline CDR1 SGHDT, CDR2 YYEEEE. The V and J ends lost 5 bases and 0 bases respectively, with 15 bases between them. This CDR3 has 15 amino acids. The CDR3 region has the DNA TGTGCCAGCAGTTCAGTGGAGGGCCTCTCCTACGAGCAGTACTTC. Amino acid sequence: CASSSVEGLSYEQYF.

This clonotype was recorded a few times. The chain recombines TRBV5-1 with TRBJ1-6; 9 nucleotides match TRBD1. The ends lost 4 bases at V and 0 bases at J; junction bases unmatched: 2. The germline V gene encodes CDR1 SGHRS and CDR2 YFSETQ. The CDR3 consists of 16 residues. This CDR3 reads CASSQTGGSYNSPLHF. The CDR3 DNA follows: TGCGCCAGCAGCCAGACAGGGGGCTCCTATAATTCACCCCTCCACTTT.

This clonotype showed up many times. The chain recombines TRBV6-5 with TRBJ1-5; no firm D call. This CDR3 contains 12 residues. In germline, CDR1 is MNHEY, CDR2 SVGAGI. The V gene lost 5 bases and the J gene lost 1 base, with 3 bases spanning the gap. CDR3 bases: TGTGCCAGCAGTCTAAGCAATCAGCCCCAGCATTTT. Its protein product is CASSLSNQPQHF.

This clonotype was observed at least ten times. V usage is TRBV27 and J usage is TRBJ2-7; 10 bases fit TRBD1. Trimming removed 4 bases from V and 4 bases from J; junction bases left unmatched: 4. This CDR3 contains 14 residues. Looked up from germline, CDR1 is MNHEY and CDR2 is SMNVEV (reference sequence). The CDR3 loop is CASSSGQGLYEQYF. Here the CDR3 DNA reads TGTGCCAGCAGTTCGGGACAGGGGCTGTACGAGCAGTACTTC.

This clonotype was detected ten times or more. A much more abundant neighbour one base away suggests this may be a read error. This rearrangement joins TRBV12-3 or TRBV12-4 to TRBJ1-1; no definite D call. The CDR3 is 15 amino acids. In DNA, the CDR3 is TGTGCCAGCAATCCCACCGGACCCGGACGGACTGAAGCTTGCTTT. Its translation is CASNPTGPGRTEACF.

For this clonotype: The CDR3 does not end in the conserved phenylalanine or tryptophan, so this is likely a read error. The chain carries TRBV12-3 or TRBV12-4 and TRBJ2-5, with a weak D call TRBD2 (5 bases). V was cut by 1 base and J by 9 bases, with 12 bases left in between. This CDR3 has 13 residues. CDR3 sequence reads: CASSLGRVESQYY. In nucleotides, the CDR3 is TGTGCCAGCAGTTTAGGGCGGGTGGAGTCCCAGTACTAC.

The chain links TRBV12-3 or TRBV12-4 to TRBJ1-2, with TRBD1 identical over 8 bases. With V trimmed by 7 bases and J by 4 bases, 11 bases remained unmatched. This CDR3 region has 15 residues. The CDR3 here is CASTGRRGLPYGYTF. For the CDR3, the DNA is TGTGCCAGCACCGGACGCAGGGGGCTTCCCTATGGCTACACCTTC.

The chain recombines TRBV10-2 with TRBJ1-5, with D unresolved. The germline CDR1 and CDR2 sequences are WSHSY and SAAADI. The CDR3 runs to 15 residues. V was clipped by 0 bases and J by 4 bases, with 10 bases between them. The CDR3 spells CASSESRRANQPQHF. CDR3 in DNA: TGCGCCAGCAGTGAGTCTCGGAGGGCTAATCAGCCCCAGCATTTT.

The table lists this clonotype with many counts. This chain uses TRBV6-2 or TRBV6-3 with TRBJ1-2; 9 bases line up with TRBD1. CDR1 is MNHEY and CDR2 is SVGEGT in the germline V gene. The length of the CDR3 is 18 residues. The V and J ends lost 4 bases and 4 bases, in that order; junction bases with no gene match: 16. CDR3 in amino acids: CASSSPPGTGKWSYGYTF. The CDR3 nucleotides read TGTGCCAGCAGTTCACCCCCGGGGACAGGGAAGTGGAGCTATGGCTACACCTTC.

The table lists this clonotype with many counts. The rearrangement uses TRBV20-1 and TRBJ2-5; maybe TRBD2 (5 bases). CDR3 length: 13 amino acids. V lost 2 bases and J 2 bases, leaving 9 bases between the germline ends. Germline assignment: CDR1 DFQATT and CDR2 SNEGSKA (reference sequence). CDR3 sequence reads: CSARWGVQETQYF. The DNA for the CDR3 is TGCAGTGCTAGATGGGGAGTACAAGAGACCCAGTACTTC.